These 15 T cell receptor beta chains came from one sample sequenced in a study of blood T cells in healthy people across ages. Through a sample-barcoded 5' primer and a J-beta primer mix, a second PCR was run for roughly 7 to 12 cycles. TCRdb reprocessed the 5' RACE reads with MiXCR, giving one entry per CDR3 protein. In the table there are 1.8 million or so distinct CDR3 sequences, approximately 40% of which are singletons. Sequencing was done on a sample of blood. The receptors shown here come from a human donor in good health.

CDR3 sequence: CSVGGDSRYEQYF. Here the CDR3 DNA reads TGCAGCGTTGGGGGTGACAGTCGCTACGAGCAGTACTTC. V is TRBV29-1 and J is TRBJ2-7; D is possibly TRBD1 (5 bases). V lost 4 bases and J 3 bases, leaving 13 bases between the germline ends. Germline V CDR1 and CDR2: SQVTM, ANQGSEA. The CDR3 extends over 13 amino acids.

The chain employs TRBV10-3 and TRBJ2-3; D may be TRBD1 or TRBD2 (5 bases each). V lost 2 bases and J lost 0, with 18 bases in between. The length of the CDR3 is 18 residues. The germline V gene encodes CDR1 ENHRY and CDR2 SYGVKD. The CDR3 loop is CAISENRLGTTSTDTQYF. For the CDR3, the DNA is TGTGCCATCAGTGAGAACCGGCTAGGGACCACTAGCACAGATACGCAGTATTTT.

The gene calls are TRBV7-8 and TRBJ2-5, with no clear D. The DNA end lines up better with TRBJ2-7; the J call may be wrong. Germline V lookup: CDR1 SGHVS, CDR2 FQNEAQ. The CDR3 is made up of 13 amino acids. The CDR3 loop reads CASSLVGIHEQYF. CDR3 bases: TGTGCCAGCAGCTTAGTAGGCATACACGAGCAGTACTTC.

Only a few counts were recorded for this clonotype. The CDR3: CASSQLGGTHGYTF. The CDR3 DNA reads TGCGCCAGCAGCCAGCTAGGGGGGACCCATGGCTACACCTTC. The chain combines TRBV5-1 with TRBJ1-2, with a possible D match to TRBD1 (6 bases). This CDR3 is built from 14 residues. The V gene lost 4 bases and the J gene lost 6 bases, with 16 bases spanning the gap. The germline gives CDR1 SGHRS, CDR2 YFSETQ.

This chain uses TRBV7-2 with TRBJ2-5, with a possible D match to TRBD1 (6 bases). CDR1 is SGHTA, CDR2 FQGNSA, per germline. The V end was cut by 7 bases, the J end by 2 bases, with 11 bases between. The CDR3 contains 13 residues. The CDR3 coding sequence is TGTGCCAGCACCATACAGGGACAAGAGACCCAGTACTTC. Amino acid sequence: CASTIQGQETQYF.

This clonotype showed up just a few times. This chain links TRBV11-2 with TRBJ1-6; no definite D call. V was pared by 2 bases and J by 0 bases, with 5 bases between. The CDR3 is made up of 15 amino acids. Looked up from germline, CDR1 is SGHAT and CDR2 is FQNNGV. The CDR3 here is CASSLSISYNSPLHF. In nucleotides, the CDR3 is TGTGCCAGCAGCTTAAGTATCTCCTATAATTCACCCCTCCACTTT.

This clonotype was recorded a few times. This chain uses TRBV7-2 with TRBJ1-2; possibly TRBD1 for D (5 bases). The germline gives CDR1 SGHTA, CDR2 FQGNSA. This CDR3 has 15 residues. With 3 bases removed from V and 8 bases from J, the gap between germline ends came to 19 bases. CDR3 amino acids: CASSFRTSSMGGYTF. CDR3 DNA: TGTGCCAGCAGCTTTCGGACATCCTCCATGGGGGGCTACACCTTC.

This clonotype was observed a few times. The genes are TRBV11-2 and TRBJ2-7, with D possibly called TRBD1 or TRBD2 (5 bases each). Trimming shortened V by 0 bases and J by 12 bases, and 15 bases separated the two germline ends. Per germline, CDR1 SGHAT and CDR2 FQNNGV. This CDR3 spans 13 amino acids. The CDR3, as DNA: TGTGCCAGCAGCTTAGAATACTTAGAGGGGAGGTACTTC. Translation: CASSLEYLEGRYF.

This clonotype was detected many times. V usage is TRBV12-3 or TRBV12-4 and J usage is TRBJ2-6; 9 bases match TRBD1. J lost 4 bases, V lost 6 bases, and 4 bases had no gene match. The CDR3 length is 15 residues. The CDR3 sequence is CASRGQGRGANVLTF. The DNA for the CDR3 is TGTGCCAGCAGAGGACAGGGGAGAGGGGCCAACGTCCTGACTTTC.

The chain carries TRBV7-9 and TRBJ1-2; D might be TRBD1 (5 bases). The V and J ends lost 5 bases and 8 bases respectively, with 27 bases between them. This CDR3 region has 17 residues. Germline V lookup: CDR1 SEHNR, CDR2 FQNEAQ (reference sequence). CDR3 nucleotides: TGTGCCAGCAGCCCCCTATTTGGGGCCGCGACTTCGAAAGGCTACACCTTC. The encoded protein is CASSPLFGAATSKGYTF.

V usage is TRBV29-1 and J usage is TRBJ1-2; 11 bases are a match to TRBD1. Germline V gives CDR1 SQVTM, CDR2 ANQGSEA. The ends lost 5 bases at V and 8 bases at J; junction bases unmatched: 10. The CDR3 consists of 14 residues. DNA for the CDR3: TGCAGCGTTTCTCTCGGGACAGGGGGTGAAGGCTACACCTTC. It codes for CSVSLGTGGEGYTF.

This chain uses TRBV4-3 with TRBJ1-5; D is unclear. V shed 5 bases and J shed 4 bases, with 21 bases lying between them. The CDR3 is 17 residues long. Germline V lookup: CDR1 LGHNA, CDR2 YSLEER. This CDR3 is CASSCRPRRGRNQPQHF. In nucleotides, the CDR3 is TGCGCCAGCAGCTGTCGCCCTAGGCGGGGTAGGAATCAGCCCCAGCATTTT.

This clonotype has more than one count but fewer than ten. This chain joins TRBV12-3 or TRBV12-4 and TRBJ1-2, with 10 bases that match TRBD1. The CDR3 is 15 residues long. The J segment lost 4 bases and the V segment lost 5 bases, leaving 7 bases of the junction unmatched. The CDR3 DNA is TGTGCCAGCAGTCCCGGGACAGGGGTTACCTATGGCTACACCTTC. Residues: CASSPGTGVTYGYTF.

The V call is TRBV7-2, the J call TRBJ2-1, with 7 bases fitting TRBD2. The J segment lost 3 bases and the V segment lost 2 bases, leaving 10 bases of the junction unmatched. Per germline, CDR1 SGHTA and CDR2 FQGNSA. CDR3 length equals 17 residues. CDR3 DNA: TGTGCCAGCAGCTTAACACGCCAGGGACTACACTACAATGAGCAGTTCTTC. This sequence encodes CASSLTRQGLHYNEQFF.

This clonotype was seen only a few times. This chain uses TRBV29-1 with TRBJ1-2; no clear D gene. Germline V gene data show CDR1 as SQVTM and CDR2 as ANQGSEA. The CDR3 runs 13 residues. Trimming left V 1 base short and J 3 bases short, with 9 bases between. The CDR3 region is CSVEGDMDYGYTF. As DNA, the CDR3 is TGCAGCGTTGAAGGGGATATGGACTATGGCTACACCTTC. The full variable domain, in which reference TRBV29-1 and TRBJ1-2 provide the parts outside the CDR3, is SAVISQKPSRDICQRGTSLTIQCQVDSQVTMMFWYRQQPGQSLTLIATANQGSEATYESGFVIDKFPISRPNLTFSTLTVSNMSPEDSSIYLCSVEGDMDYGYTFGSGTRLTVV.